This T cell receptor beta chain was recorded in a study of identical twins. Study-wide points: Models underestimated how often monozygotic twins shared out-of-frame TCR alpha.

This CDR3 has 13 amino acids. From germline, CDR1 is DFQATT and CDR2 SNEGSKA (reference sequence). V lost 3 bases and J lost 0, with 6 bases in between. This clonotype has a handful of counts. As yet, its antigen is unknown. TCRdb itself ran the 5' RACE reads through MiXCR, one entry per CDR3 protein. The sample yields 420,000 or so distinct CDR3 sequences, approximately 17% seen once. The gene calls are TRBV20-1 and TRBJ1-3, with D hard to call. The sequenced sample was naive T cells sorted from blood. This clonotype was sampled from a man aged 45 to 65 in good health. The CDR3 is CSASPVSGNTIYF. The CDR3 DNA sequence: TGCAGTGCTAGTCCGGTCTCTGGAAACACCATATATTTT.